Listed here are 22 T cell receptor beta chains from one sample, sequenced in a study of PD-1 blockade in classical Hodgkin lymphoma. Stated time point: cycle 4 day 1 (C4D1), after 5 to 7 weeks of nivolumab. Each of the patients experienced relapse following autologous stem cell transplantation, and their brentuximab vedotin exposure differed. Clones were sequenced by immunoSEQ multiplex PCR, and TCRdb holds only the in-frame ones, with some missing. The sample yields around 50,000 clones, 90% seen once. Sample: peripheral blood mononuclear cells (PBMCs), taken before the fourth cycle of nivolumab. These receptors were collected from a human donor with classical Hodgkin lymphoma.

The chain has TRBV28 and TRBJ1-5; D gene ambiguous. Germline-derived CDR1 and CDR2 are MDHEN and SYDVKM. The germline V and J ends were trimmed by 5 bases and 0 bases, with 5 bases remaining between them. The CDR3 is 13 residues long. Here the CDR3 reads CASSDYSNQPQHF. The CDR3 DNA reads as TGTGCCAGCAGTGATTATAGCAATCAGCCCCAGCATTTT.

J is TRBJ2-3 and V is TRBV6-6; 10 nucleotides line up with TRBD1. This CDR3 contains 16 residues. V trimming: 4 bases; J trimming: 2 bases; junction bases outside the gene matches: 6. In germline, CDR1 is MNHNY, CDR2 SVGAGI (reference sequence). CDR3 in amino acids: CASSSRQGATTDTQYF. CDR3 bases: TGTGCCAGCAGTTCTAGACAGGGGGCCACCACAGATACGCAGTATTTT.

The rearrangement links TRBV6-4 to TRBJ2-5, with 8 positions matching TRBD2. Germline lookup yields CDR1 MRHNA and CDR2 SNTAGT. The V gene end was trimmed by 0 bases and the J gene end by 3 bases; junction bases not matched to a gene: 6. The CDR3 runs to 16 residues. The CDR3 reads CASSDSIGSGEETQYF. The CDR3 DNA is TGTGCCAGCAGTGACTCGATTGGTAGCGGGGAAGAGACCCAGTACTTC.

The chain combines TRBV7-2 with TRBJ2-1, with unresolved D. Germline V gene lookup returns CDR1 SGHTA and CDR2 FQGNSA. V was pared by 1 base and J by 8 bases, with 18 bases between. This CDR3 spans 16 amino acids. CDR3 sequence (DNA): TGTGCCAGCAGCTTAGACATGTCCAGACACTGGCATGAGCAGTTCTTC. Translated, it gives CASSLDMSRHWHEQFF.

Remarks on this clone: At one of its ends the junction is not consistent with the germline gene, which may arise from a read error. The rearrangement links TRBV4-1 to TRBJ1-2; 9 bases match TRBD1. CDR1 MGHRA and CDR2 YSYEKL come from the germline V gene. CDR3 length: 14 residues. The chain's CDR3 is CASSQDWTGEGCTF. The CDR3 DNA reads TGCGCCAGCAGCCAAGATTGGACAGGGGAGGGCTGCACCTTC.

This chain links TRBV9 with TRBJ1-4, with D unclear. The CDR3 sequence is 18 residues long. Germline lookup yields CDR1 SGDLS and CDR2 YYNGEE. The V and J ends lost 0 bases and 0 bases respectively, with 15 bases between them. This CDR3 is CASSVDPEKVATNEKLFF. The CDR3 coding sequence is TGTGCCAGCAGCGTAGATCCCGAAAAGGTTGCAACTAATGAAAAACTGTTTTTT.

This sequence joins TRBV6-5 and TRBJ1-1, with D possibly being TRBD1 (6 bases). The V gene lost 10 bases and the J gene lost 8 bases, with 14 bases spanning the gap. This CDR3 has 11 residues. CDR1 and CDR2 from the germline V gene are MNHEY and SVGAGI. CDR3 bases: TGTGCCACGACGGGGGCACGAGAAGCTTTCTTT. The encoded protein is CATTGAREAFF.

This sequence joins TRBV10-3 and TRBJ2-1; 7 bases fit TRBD2. This CDR3 is 16 amino acids long. Trimming took 6 bases from V and 8 from J; bases not matched to a gene: 16. CDR1 is ENHRY, CDR2 SYGVKD, per germline. The CDR3 is CAIRGFSAGRWYEQFF. As DNA, the CDR3 is TGTGCCATCAGGGGGTTTTCAGCGGGGAGGTGGTATGAGCAGTTCTTC.

The chain is built from TRBV14 and TRBJ2-5; 7 bases are shared with TRBD1. J lost 0 bases, V lost 5 bases, and 24 bases had no gene match. The CDR3 length is 21 residues. Germline V gives CDR1 SGHDN, CDR2 FVKESK. CDR3 sequence reads: CASSKRERTGTEPQYQETQYF. The CDR3, as DNA: TGTGCCAGCAGCAAGAGGGAGAGGACCGGGACAGAACCCCAGTACCAAGAGACCCAGTACTTC. The entire variable domain, with the rest obtained from reference TRBV14 and TRBJ2-5, is as follows: EAGVTQFPSHSVIEKGQTVTLRCDPISGHDNLYWYRRVMGKEIKFLLHFVKESKQDESGMPNNRFLAERTGGTYSTLKVQPAELEDSGVYFCASSKRERTGTEPQYQETQYFGPGTRLLVL.

The V gene is TRBV10-1, the J gene TRBJ1-6; a possible D gene is TRBD1 (5 bases). CDR1 WNHNN and CDR2 SYGVQD come from the germline V gene (reference sequence). The CDR3 consists of 13 residues. Trimming stripped 4 bases from V and 7 bases from J, with 8 bases between. CDR3 in amino acids: CASSADTNSPLHF. In nucleotides, the CDR3 is TGCGCCAGCAGTGCGGACACAAATTCACCCCTCCACTTT.

V gene TRBV7-8 combines with J gene TRBJ2-1; D gene unclear. This CDR3 region has 12 residues. Germline-derived CDR1 and CDR2 are SGHVS and FQNEAQ. The V gene lost 1 base and the J gene lost 8 bases, with 6 bases spanning the gap. CDR3 in amino acids: CASSLVSDEQFF. CDR3 coding DNA: TGTGCCAGCAGCTTAGTGTCCGATGAGCAGTTCTTC.

The chain recombines TRBV4-2 with TRBJ2-7; the match to TRBD1 covers 7 bases. The trim removed 1 base at V and 3 bases at J, leaving 3 bases unmatched. This CDR3 comprises 14 residues. Germline lookup yields CDR1 LGHNA and CDR2 YNFKEQ. In DNA, the CDR3 is TGTGCCAGCAGCCAAGGGGACAGACTCTACGAGCAGTACTTC. Its protein is CASSQGDRLYEQYF.

As DNA, the CDR3 is TGTGCCAGCAACCGACAGGGGGGAACGGGTGAAGCTTTCTTT. Its translation: CASNRQGGTGEAFF. This chain connects TRBV7-9 to TRBJ1-1; TRBD1 aligns across 9 bases. In germline, CDR1 is SEHNR, CDR2 FQNEAQ (reference sequence). Trimming at V came to 7 bases and at J to 7 bases, leaving 10 bases not matched to a gene. The CDR3 runs to 14 residues.

V usage is TRBV5-1 and J usage is TRBJ2-1, with a possible D match to TRBD2 (6 bases). Germline V CDR1 and CDR2: SGHRS, YFSETQ. The CDR3 loop spans 14 amino acids. Between the trimmed V and J ends, which lost 4 bases and 0 bases, there was a span of 8 bases. The CDR3, as DNA: TGCGCCAGCAGCGTCGGGGGCTCCTACAATGAGCAGTTCTTC. It translates to CASSVGGSYNEQFF.

The V call is TRBV11-3, the J call TRBJ1-1; no definite D call. The CDR3 runs 13 residues. From germline, CDR1 is SGHNT and CDR2 YENEEA. V was pared by 6 bases and J by 6 bases, with 14 bases between. The CDR3 is CASRPDQASEAFF. CDR3 bases: TGTGCCAGCAGACCAGACCAGGCATCTGAAGCTTTCTTT.

The genes are TRBV27 and TRBJ1-1; D possibly corresponds to TRBD1 (5 bases). Germline-derived CDR1 and CDR2 are MNHEY and SMNVEV (reference sequence). The CDR3 is made up of 14 amino acids. Trimming stripped 5 bases from V and 0 bases from J, with 10 bases between. CDR3 region: CASSGNRLNTEAFF. In nucleotides, the CDR3 is TGTGCCAGCAGTGGTAACAGGCTGAACACTGAAGCTTTCTTT.

This clone was recorded only once. The same CDR3 also results from other DNA sequences found in this sample. This rearrangement joins TRBV28 to TRBJ1-5, with D hard to call. Trimming removed 3 bases at V and 2 bases at J, with 14 bases between. The CDR3 has 16 residues. Germline V CDR1 and CDR2: MDHEN, SYDVKM. The CDR3 nucleotides read TGTGCCAGCAGTTTTTTCCGAGACATGGGCAATCAGCCCCAGCATTTT. Translation: CASSFFRDMGNQPQHF.

The chain has TRBV7-2 and TRBJ1-1; D unclear. Germline-derived CDR1 and CDR2 are SGHTA and FQGNSA. CDR3 length: 13 amino acids. V dropped 1 base and J dropped 7 bases, with 10 bases sitting between them. CDR3 sequence reads: CASSLEIGGEAFF. The DNA for the CDR3 is TGTGCCAGCAGCTTAGAGATTGGCGGTGAAGCTTTCTTT.

This clone was found a few times. The chain has TRBV6-1 and TRBJ2-7, with TRBD2 identical over 9 bases. V lost 2 bases to trimming and J lost 1 base; unmatched junction nucleotides: 3. Per the germline V gene, CDR1 is MNHNS and CDR2 is SASEGT. The CDR3 has 15 residues. CDR3 sequence: CASSESGLASYEQYF. CDR3 in DNA: TGTGCCAGCAGTGAATCGGGACTAGCTTCCTACGAGCAGTACTTC.

The V call is TRBV28, the J call TRBJ2-3; 7 nucleotides align to TRBD1. V shed 3 bases, J shed 0 bases, and the junction held 9 bases outside the gene matches. The CDR3 sequence is 17 residues long. Germline V gene data show CDR1 as MDHEN and CDR2 as SYDVKM. The CDR3 protein is CASSFTGQDYSTDTQYF. CDR3 DNA sequence: TGTGCCAGCAGTTTCACAGGACAGGATTACAGCACAGATACGCAGTATTTT.

This chain connects TRBV7-9 to TRBJ2-5; TRBD2 agrees at 9 bases. CDR3 length: 18 residues. Germline V lookup: CDR1 SEHNR, CDR2 FQNEAQ (reference sequence). The junction had 21 bases not matched to a gene; V was cut back by 8 bases and J by 5 bases. The CDR3 here is CASSGSARTGTSSETQYF. The CDR3 nucleotides are TGTGCCAGCTCAGGGTCGGCACGCACCGGGACTAGCTCTGAGACCCAGTACTTC.

The chain combines TRBV5-1 with TRBJ1-2; a possible D gene is TRBD1 (6 bases). CDR1 SGHRS and CDR2 YFSETQ come from the germline V gene. The length of the CDR3 is 15 residues. The V gene lost 4 bases and the J gene lost 4 bases, with 17 bases spanning the gap. In nucleotides, the CDR3 is TGCGCCAGCAGCCCCCCTGGACAGCAAACCTATGGCTACACCTTC. This translates into CASSPPGQQTYGYTF.